The clone carrying this T cell receptor beta chain was observed a handful of times. This sample is part of a study of T cell changes during pregnancy in multiple sclerosis. V was cut by 4 bases and J by 1 base, with 10 bases left in between. Germline CDR1 and CDR2: SNHLY and FYNNEI. The CDR3 runs 14 residues. Method: immunoSEQ multiplex PCR; TCRdb's copy keeps in-frame clones and lacks some. The sample holds tens of thousands of clones, 93% seen once. This receptor was obtained from a female donor with multiple sclerosis, enrolled in a pregnancy study. The rearrangement uses TRBV2 and TRBJ1-1; D is uncertain. The material was CD8+ T cells from peripheral blood mononuclear cells, obtained in the second trimester of pregnancy. DNA for the CDR3: TGTGCCAGCAGTGGTATCACAGAGAACACTGAAGCTTTCTTT. Residues: CASSGITENTEAFF.